The clone carrying this T cell receptor beta chain was detected ten times or more. Its target is unknown. This CDR3 comprises 13 residues. Germline assignment: CDR1 LNHNV and CDR2 YYDKDF (reference sequence). The V and J ends lost 7 bases and 0 bases respectively, with 9 bases between them. The sample belongs to a study of metastatic and nonmetastatic thyroid tumors. For the study at large: For malignant and benign thyroid patients, tumor or nodule tissue and blood were the sources whose repertoires were compared.

In the study's own analysis: Building a distant-metastasis classifier for papillary thyroid cancer drew on CDR3 differences across clinicopathological groups. TCRdb re-called clones via MiXCR from the PCR reads. The V and J calls and clone size are TCRdb's, not the authors'. The sample has 15,000 to 25,000 clones, 20% to 25% seen once. Study-wide findings and caveats: When malignant thyroid tumors were compared with benign nodules, TCR beta diversity was reportedly significantly higher in the malignant tumors. This held in both blood and tumor samples.

The entire patient cohort was treatment-naive prior to thyroid surgery. The sample consisted of tumor tissue. This clonotype was sampled from a male donor with papillary thyroid cancer or a benign thyroid nodule (not recorded which). Some clones in this sample may be carry-over from other donors' samples. V gene TRBV15 combines with J gene TRBJ1-1, with unresolved D. The CDR3 loop reads CATNSRLNTEAFF. CDR3 sequence (DNA): TGTGCCACCAACAGCAGATTGAACACTGAAGCTTTCTTT.